The source of this T cell receptor beta chain is a study of T cells in Graves' hyperthyroidism and ophthalmopathy. This clonotype was counted at least ten times. The CDR3 spans 17 residues. Trimming took 8 bases from V and 1 from J, leaving 24 bases between them. CDR1 and CDR2 (germline): MDHEN, SYDVKM. Researchers amplified the TCR beta CDR3 regions from RNA transcripts. TCR CDR3 regions were first amplified by RT-PCR with HTBI primers. TCRdb reprocessed the multiplex PCR reads with MiXCR, giving one entry per CDR3 protein. The table lists around 570,000 distinct CDR3 sequences, 15% to 20% of them singletons.

J is TRBJ2-7 and V is TRBV28; the D call may be TRBD1 or TRBD2 (6 bases each). Sequencing was performed on blood. The clonotype was recovered from a man between 35 and 55 years old with Graves' ophthalmopathy. The CDR3 loop reads CASGGNWGGAGSYEQYF. The CDR3 DNA reads as TGTGCCAGCGGGGGCAATTGGGGAGGCGCGGGATCCTACGAGCAGTACTTC.